This is a list of T cell receptor beta chains from one sample in a study of regulatory T cells in long-lasting Graves disease. TCRdb reanalysed the multiplex PCR reads using MiXCR and keeps one entry per CDR3 protein. The sample has around 500,000 distinct CDR3 sequences; less than 15% are singletons. This sample also appeared in a second study, on T cells in Graves' hyperthyroidism and ophthalmopathy.

Source: peripheral blood mononuclear cells (PBMCs), taken at new diagnosis, from a patient treated with antithyroid drugs. These receptors were taken from a man aged 25 to 40 with Graves disease. The CDR3 runs from the conserved cysteine through the conserved F or W. A D gene is named only where the DNA matches it firmly. For some rows the clone size is stated as once, few or many, or as a class when expanded; others skip it.

v_call	cdr3_length	d_call	clone_size	j_call	cdr3_aa	cdr3_nt
TRBV10-3	13	.	many	TRBJ1-1	CAIRSGENTEAFF	TGTGCCATCAGATCCGGGGAGAACACTGAAGCTTTCTTT
TRBV6-2/TRBV6-3	15	TRBD2	many	TRBJ2-1	CASSFYTSGGNEQFF	TGTGCCAGCAGTTTCTACACTAGCGGGGGCAATGAGCAGTTCTTC
TRBV20-1	14	.	many	TRBJ2-2	CSAGSGANTGELFF	TGCAGTGCTGGTAGCGGTGCGAACACCGGGGAGCTGTTTTTT
TRBV12-3/TRBV12-4	15	.	many	TRBJ2-7	CASSPQGSGVYEQYF	TGTGCCAGCAGTCCCCAAGGTAGCGGAGTTTACGAGCAGTACTTC
TRBV6-1	13	TRBD2	few	TRBJ2-5	CASMASGMETQYF	TGTGCCAGCATGGCTAGCGGGATGGAGACCCAGTACTTC
TRBV19	12	.	few	TRBJ1-2	CASGTQAYGYTF	TGTGCCAGTGGGACACAGGCCTATGGCTACACCTTC
TRBV27	17	TRBD2	many	TRBJ2-5	CASSPGLAGAYRETQYF	TGTGCCAGCAGTCCGGGACTAGCGGGGGCCTACCGGGAGACCCAGTACTTC
TRBV2	16	TRBD2	many	TRBJ2-5	CASSADSGVLQETQYF	TGTGCCAGCAGTGCGGATAGCGGGGTCCTTCAAGAGACCCAGTACTTC
TRBV7-9	14	TRBD2	many	TRBJ2-3	CASIRRGRADTQYF	TGTGCCAGCATCCGCCGCGGGAGAGCAGATACGCAGTATTTT
TRBV5-8	14	.	.	TRBJ2-1	CASSLGLGINEQFF	TGTGCCAGCAGCTTGGGCCTGGGGATCAATGAGCAGTTCTTC
TRBV19	16	.	.	TRBJ2-3	CASSPRAEARTDTQYF	TGTGCCAGTAGTCCCAGGGCGGAAGCCAGAACAGATACGCAGTATTTT
TRBV7-8	14	.	many	TRBJ1-3	CASSPRRAGNTIYF	TGTGCCAGCAGCCCCCGGAGGGCTGGAAACACCATATATTTT
TRBV7-9	13	.	many	TRBJ2-5	CASSRDTGATQYF	TGTGCCAGCAGCCGGGACACCGGGGCGACCCAGTACTTC
TRBV18	18	TRBD1	.	TRBJ1-4	CASSPLGTVDATNEKLFF	TGTGCCAGCTCACCTCTCGGGACAGTCGATGCAACTAATGAAAAACTGTTTTTT
TRBV12-3/TRBV12-4	12	.	many	TRBJ1-6	CASTLGAGPLHF	TGTGCCAGCACCCTGGGGGCAGGGCCCCTCCACTTT
TRBV12-3/TRBV12-4	15	.	many	TRBJ1-2	CASSAGRRVNYGYTF	TGTGCCAGCAGCGCTGGACGGCGCGTAAACTATGGCTACACCTTC
TRBV6-1	15	.	many	TRBJ2-7	CASSEWGGAAYEQYF	TGTGCCAGCAGTGAATGGGGCGGGGCGGCCTACGAGCAGTACTTC
TRBV30	14	.	.	TRBJ2-2	CASQGLANTGEMFF	TGTGCCAGCCAGGGTCTCGCGAACACCGGGGAGATGTTTTTT
TRBV6-1	14	TRBD1	many	TRBJ1-5	CASSRQGSHQPQHF	TGTGCCAGCAGTAGACAGGGCAGCCATCAGCCCCAGCATTTT
TRBV10-1	13	.	few	TRBJ2-7	CASSLGESGRQYF	TGCGCCAGCTCTCTGGGGGAGAGCGGTCGGCAGTACTTC
TRBV11-3	14	.	many	TRBJ1-5	CASSCDRCHQPQHF	TGTGCCAGCAGCTGCGACCGGTGCCATCAGCCCCAGCATTTT
TRBV7-2	18	TRBD1	many	TRBJ2-2	CASSLSLWTGVGTGELFF	TGTGCCAGCAGCTTATCGCTGTGGACAGGGGTGGGGACTGGGGAGCTGTTTTTT
TRBV3-1	17	.	many	TRBJ1-3	CASSAWGDEHSGNTIYF	TGTGCCAGCAGCGCATGGGGGGACGAACACTCTGGAAACACCATATATTTT
TRBV6-2/TRBV6-3	14	TRBD2	few	TRBJ2-1	CASHRLAGIGEQFF	TGTGCCAGTCACAGACTAGCGGGAATAGGCGAGCAGTTCTTC
TRBV29-1	12	TRBD1	many	TRBJ2-7	CSGSTGGDEQYF	TGCAGCGGGTCGACAGGGGGGGACGAGCAGTACTTC
TRBV27	14	TRBD1	many	TRBJ2-7	CASSRPGQRYEQYF	TGTGCCAGCTCGCGACCGGGACAGCGCTACGAGCAGTACTTC
TRBV12-3/TRBV12-4	18	TRBD2	many	TRBJ2-3	CASSLALGGRGPTDTQYF	TGTGCCAGCAGTTTAGCGCTCGGCGGGAGGGGGCCCACAGATACGCAGTATTTT
TRBV27	16	TRBD2	few	TRBJ2-1	CASSFGLAGKYNEQFF	TGTGCCAGCAGTTTTGGACTAGCGGGAAAGTACAATGAGCAGTTCTTC
TRBV5-1	13	.	.	TRBJ1-2	CASSPDIGGGYTF	TGCGCCAGCAGCCCTGACATAGGTGGGGGCTACACCTTC
TRBV29-1	13	TRBD2	.	TRBJ2-7	CSAWTSGKVEQYF	TGCAGCGCCTGGACTAGCGGGAAAGTAGAGCAGTACTTC
TRBV5-5	16	.	few	TRBJ1-5	CASSPLDSFSNQPQHF	TGTGCCAGCAGCCCCCTCGACAGTTTTAGCAATCAGCCCCAGCATTTT
TRBV3-1	14	TRBD2	once	TRBJ2-7	CASSSTSVDYEQYF	TGTGCCAGCAGCTCGACTAGCGTGGACTACGAGCAGTACTTC
TRBV6-1	15	TRBD2	few	TRBJ2-3	CASSRGLGSTDTQYF	TGTGCCAGCAGTCGCGGACTAGGGAGCACAGATACGCAGTATTTT
TRBV9	17	.	few	TRBJ2-2	CASSVEVRSGNTGELFF	TGTGCCAGCAGCGTAGAGGTCCGGAGCGGAAACACCGGGGAGCTGTTTTTT
TRBV6-1	15	.	once	TRBJ1-1	CASRSRSSGNTEAFF	TGTGCCAGCAGGAGCAGGTCCTCCGGGAACACTGAAGCTTTCTTT
TRBV15	12	TRBD1	many	TRBJ2-1	CATSQQGDEQFF	TGTGCCACCAGCCAACAGGGGGATGAGCAGTTCTTC
TRBV28	14	TRBD1	many	TRBJ2-5	CASTMTGVGETQYF	TGTGCCAGCACTATGACAGGGGTCGGGGAGACCCAGTACTTC
TRBV13	16	TRBD1	many	TRBJ2-7	CASSTKDRAGSYEQYF	TGTGCCAGCAGCACCAAGGACAGGGCGGGATCCTACGAGCAGTACTTC
TRBV2	12	.	many	TRBJ2-5	CANWGQGETQYF	TGTGCTAACTGGGGGCAGGGAGAGACCCAGTACTTC
TRBV27	17	.	many	TRBJ1-1	CASSLVTGLEGNTEAFF	TGTGCCAGCAGTTTGGTGACAGGTCTCGAAGGAAACACTGAAGCTTTCTTT
TRBV5-1	13	TRBD1	many	TRBJ2-7	CASSGGQLYEQYF	TGCGCCAGCAGCGGGGGACAGCTCTACGAGCAGTACTTC
TRBV13	14	.	few	TRBJ2-7	CATLAPRGSYEQYF	TGTGCCACCCTAGCACCGAGAGGATCCTACGAGCAGTACTTC